The next 13 T cell receptor beta chains were all read from a single sample in a study of T cells after yellow fever vaccination. TCRdb reprocessed the 5' RACE reads via MiXCR and lists one record per CDR3 protein. The data contain around 120,000 distinct CDR3 sequences, approximately 14% of them singletons. The material was CD8+ T cells sorted from PBMCs, obtained 5 days after the yellow fever booster vaccination. The receptors come from a man younger than 35 who received the YFV17D yellow fever vaccine.

This clonotype has ten or more counts. J is TRBJ2-7 and V is TRBV14; D may correspond to TRBD1 or TRBD2 (5 bases each). Per germline, CDR1 SGHDN and CDR2 FVKESK. The length of the CDR3 is 16 residues. Deletions cut 3 bases from V and 4 bases from J, with 19 bases between. The CDR3 DNA sequence: TGTGCCAGCAGCCAGGGACGGGCCCCGACGGGATACGAGCAGTACTTC. Protein sequence: CASSQGRAPTGYEQYF.

This clonotype has just a few counts. V gene TRBV12-3 or TRBV12-4 combines with J gene TRBJ2-5, with a weak D call TRBD2 (5 bases). This CDR3 is built from 14 residues. V lost 6 bases and J lost 6, with 17 bases in between. CDR3 sequence reads: CASSRRGERKTQYF. CDR3 in DNA: TGTGCCAGCAGCCGACGTGGGGAGAGAAAGACCCAGTACTTC.

This clonotype has just a few counts. The chain joins TRBV3-1 to TRBJ2-3; tentative D call: TRBD2 (5 bases). There are 16 residues in the CDR3. V shed 1 base and J shed 0 bases, with 11 bases lying between them. In germline, CDR1 is LGHDT, CDR2 YNNKEL (reference sequence). CDR3 sequence reads: CASSQVGLISTDTQYF. CDR3 in DNA: TGTGCCAGCAGCCAAGTCGGACTCATTAGCACAGATACGCAGTATTTT.

This sequence joins TRBV6-5 and TRBJ1-2; a weak D match, TRBD1 (6 bases). Deletions cut 2 bases from V and 6 bases from J, with 16 bases between. From germline, CDR1 is MNHEY and CDR2 SVGAGI. The CDR3 is 15 residues long. The CDR3 DNA sequence: TGTGCCAGCAGTTACGACGGGACAAGGAAAAATGGCTACACCTTC. It translates to CASSYDGTRKNGYTF.

This clonotype was observed a handful of times. The rearrangement links TRBV5-6 to TRBJ2-7; D not resolved. In germline, CDR1 is SGHDT, CDR2 YYEEEE. This CDR3 is 12 amino acids long. Trimming pared 4 bases from V and 1 base from J, leaving 6 bases between. CDR3 in DNA: TGTGCCAGCAGCGTTGGATCCTACGAGCAGTACGTC. Translated, it gives CASSVGSYEQYV.

V usage is TRBV5-1 and J usage is TRBJ1-2, with D uncertain. CDR1 and CDR2 (germline): SGHRS, YFSETQ. This CDR3 region has 13 residues. Trimming pared 4 bases from V and 1 base from J, leaving 8 bases between. The CDR3 sequence is CASSPSDNYGYTF. CDR3 bases: TGCGCCAGCAGCCCGTCAGATAACTATGGCTACACCTTC.

The chain combines TRBV6-5 with TRBJ2-7; a weak D match, TRBD1 (6 bases). The CDR3 has 15 amino acids. The germline V and J ends were trimmed by 4 bases and 3 bases, with 16 bases remaining between them. Looked up from germline, CDR1 is MNHEY and CDR2 is SVGAGI. CDR3 DNA: TGTGCCAGCAGTTCCGCCGAGACAGGTTTCTACGAGCAGTACTTC. This codes for CASSSAETGFYEQYF.

This clonotype showed up just a few times. This CDR3 is CASSHPKTGGARGEQYV. CDR3 in DNA: TGTGCCAGCAGCCACCCAAAGACGGGAGGGGCTCGTGGCGAGCAGTACGTC. This rearrangement joins TRBV3-1 to TRBJ2-7; 8 bases line up with TRBD2. The trim removed 3 bases at V and 6 bases at J, leaving 16 bases unmatched. This CDR3 has 17 residues. Germline V gene lookup returns CDR1 LGHDT and CDR2 YNNKEL (reference sequence).

This clonotype was observed a few times. The chain carries TRBV4-3 and TRBJ2-6, with D unclear. The germline V and J ends were trimmed by 1 base and 1 base, with 8 bases remaining between them. The CDR3 runs to 16 residues. Germline loops: CDR1 LGHNA, CDR2 YSLEER. DNA of the CDR3: TGCGCCAGCAGCCAAGTATGGGGATCTGGGGCCAACGTCCTGACTTTC. It translates to CASSQVWGSGANVLTF.

Only a few counts were recorded for this clonotype. The genes are TRBV3-1 and TRBJ2-3, with 8 bases fitting TRBD2. The V segment lost 0 bases and the J segment 2 bases; nucleotides outside the gene matches: 13. Germline CDR1 reads LGHDT; CDR2 reads YNNKEL (reference sequence). CDR3 length equals 19 residues. The CDR3 loop reads CASSQESLRGGPITDTQYF. DNA of the CDR3: TGTGCCAGCAGCCAAGAGTCCCTCCGGGGGGGACCTATCACAGATACGCAGTATTTT.

The chain combines TRBV5-1 with TRBJ1-2, with TRBD1 as a possible D gene (6 bases). Trimming removed 6 bases at V and 6 bases at J, with 15 bases between. The CDR3 covers 13 residues. Germline lookup yields CDR1 SGHRS and CDR2 YFSETQ. The CDR3 DNA follows: TGCGCCAGCACCGATTTACAGGGAAATGGCTACACCTTC. Translated: CASTDLQGNGYTF.

This clonotype has at least ten counts. The rearrangement links TRBV5-1 to TRBJ2-7; 9 bases are a match to TRBD1. CDR3 length: 14 residues. Per germline, CDR1 SGHRS and CDR2 YFSETQ. V shed 3 bases, J shed 3 bases, and the junction held 4 bases outside the gene matches. The CDR3 nucleotides are TGCGCCAGCAGCTACGGGACAGGGATCTACGAGCAGTACTTC. Encoded protein: CASSYGTGIYEQYF.

The chain joins TRBV6-5 to TRBJ2-5; D may be TRBD1 or TRBD2 (6 bases each). The CDR3 runs to 12 residues. Between the trimmed V and J ends, which lost 8 bases and 7 bases, there was a span of 14 bases. Per the germline V gene, CDR1 is MNHEY and CDR2 is SVGAGI. For the CDR3, the DNA is TGTGCCAGCTGGGGGGCCGGGGCGACCCAGTACTTC. This gives the protein CASWGAGATQYF.